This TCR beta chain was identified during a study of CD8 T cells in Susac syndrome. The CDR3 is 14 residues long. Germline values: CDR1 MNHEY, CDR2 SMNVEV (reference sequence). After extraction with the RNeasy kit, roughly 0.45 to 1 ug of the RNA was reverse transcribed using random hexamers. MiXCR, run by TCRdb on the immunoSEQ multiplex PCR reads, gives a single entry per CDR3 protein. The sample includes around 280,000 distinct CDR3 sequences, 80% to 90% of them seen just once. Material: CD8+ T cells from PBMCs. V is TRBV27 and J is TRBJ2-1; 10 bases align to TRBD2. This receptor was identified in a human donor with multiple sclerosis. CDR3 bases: TGTGCATCAGCCCTAGCGGGGGCCTACAATGAGCAGTTCTTC. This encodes CASALAGAYNEQFF.